The rows below give T cell receptor beta chains drawn from one sample of a study of cytomegalovirus exposure and HLA in healthy donors. Generated by immunoSEQ multiplex PCR, the TCRdb table keeps only in-frame clones and is missing some. Found here are some 180,000 clones, 80% to 90% of them singletons; the top ten hold over 0.95%. Source material: PBMCs. Every receptor here comes from a woman aged 25 to 45 in good health and CMV-seronegative. Both conserved end residues are part of each CDR3. Each record gives: clone size, J gene, V gene, D gene, CDR3 protein, CDR3 DNA. The D gene is left open where the match is weak. Part of the rows lack a size; the others show once, few, many or a class for expanded clones.

. | TRBJ1-5 | TRBV19 | . | CASSNRGSNQPQHF | TGTGCCAGTAGTAATCGGGGTAGCAATCAGCCCCAGCATTTT
. | TRBJ1-5 | TRBV30 | . | CAWQLGGARNQPQHF | TGTGCCTGGCAACTAGGGGGGGCGAGGAATCAGCCCCAGCATTTT
few | TRBJ1-3 | TRBV29-1 | . | CSVEESGNTIYF | TGCAGCGTTGAAGAATCGGGAAACACCATATATTTT
. | TRBJ2-7 | TRBV6-5 | . | CATGTGLTYEQYF | TGTGCCACCGGAACAGGTCTGACCTACGAGCAGTACTTC
. | TRBJ2-3 | TRBV11-1 | TRBD1 | CASSLLDRAGDTQYF | TGTGCCAGCAGCTTATTGGACAGGGCGGGAGATACGCAGTATTTT
. | TRBJ2-5 | TRBV6-1 | . | CASSLGLQETQYF | TGTGCCAGCAGTCTGGGCCTTCAAGAGACCCAGTACTTC
. | TRBJ1-5 | TRBV9 | . | CASSPGGGSNQPQHF | TGTGCCAGCAGCCCCGGGGGGGGCAGCAATCAGCCCCAGCATTTT
once | TRBJ1-2 | TRBV10-1 | TRBD1 | CASSEGTGVNYGYTF | TGCGCCAGCAGTGAGGGGACAGGGGTCAACTATGGCTACACCTTC
. | TRBJ1-6 | TRBV9 | TRBD1 | CASSPRDRGPSSPLHF | TGTGCCAGCAGCCCCCGGGACAGGGGCCCTAGTTCACCCCTCCACTTT
once | TRBJ2-3 | TRBV7-9 | . | CASRPRNSGDTDTQYF | TGTGCGTCCCGCCCCCGAAATAGCGGCGACACAGATACGCAGTATTTT
. | TRBJ2-7 | TRBV7-6 | . | CASGPKTASYEQYF | TGTGCCAGCGGGCCAAAGACAGCCTCCTACGAGCAGTACTTC
once | TRBJ1-1 | TRBV6-6 | . | CASSYYGAEAFF | TGTGCCAGCAGTTACTACGGGGCTGAAGCTTTCTTT
. | TRBJ2-1 | TRBV19 | TRBD2 | CASTTSGYNEQFF | TGTGCCAGTACTACTAGCGGATACAATGAGCAGTTCTTC
. | TRBJ2-1 | TRBV7-9 | TRBD2 | CASSHLAGDPNEQFF | TGTGCCAGCAGCCATCTAGCGGGAGACCCCAATGAGCAGTTCTTC